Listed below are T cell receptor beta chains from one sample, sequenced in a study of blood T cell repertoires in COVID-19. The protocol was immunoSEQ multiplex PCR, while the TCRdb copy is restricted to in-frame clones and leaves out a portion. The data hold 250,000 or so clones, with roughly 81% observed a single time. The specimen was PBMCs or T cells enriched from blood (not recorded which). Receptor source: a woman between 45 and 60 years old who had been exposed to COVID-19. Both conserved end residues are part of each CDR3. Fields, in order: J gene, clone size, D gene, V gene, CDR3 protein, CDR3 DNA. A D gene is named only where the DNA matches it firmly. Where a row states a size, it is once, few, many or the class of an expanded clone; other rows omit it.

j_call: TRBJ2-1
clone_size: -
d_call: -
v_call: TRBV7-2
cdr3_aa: CASSSLAFADEQFF
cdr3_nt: TGTGCCAGCAGCTCCCTAGCCTTTGCCGATGAGCAGTTCTTC

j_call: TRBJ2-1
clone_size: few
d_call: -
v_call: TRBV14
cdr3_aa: CASSHRGAYNEQFF
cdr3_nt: TGTGCCAGCAGCCACCGGGGAGCCTACAATGAGCAGTTCTTC

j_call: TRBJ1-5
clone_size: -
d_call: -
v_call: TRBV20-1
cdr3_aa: CSASDTSGIWNQPQHF
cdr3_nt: TGCAGTGCTAGTGACACCTCAGGGATTTGGAATCAGCCCCAGCATTTT

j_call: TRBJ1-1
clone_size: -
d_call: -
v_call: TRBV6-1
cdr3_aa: CASSEKGRSDTEAFF
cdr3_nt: TGTGCCAGCAGTGAAAAAGGCAGGTCGGACACTGAAGCTTTCTTT

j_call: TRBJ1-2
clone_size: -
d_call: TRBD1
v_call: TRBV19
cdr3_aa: CASSIYGTGDFGYTF
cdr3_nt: TGTGCCAGTAGTATTTACGGGACAGGGGATTTCGGCTACACCTTC

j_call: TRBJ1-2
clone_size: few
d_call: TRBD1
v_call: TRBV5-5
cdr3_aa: CASNPTGGWLNYGYTF
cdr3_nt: TGTGCCAGCAACCCGACAGGGGGTTGGCTAAACTATGGCTACACCTTC

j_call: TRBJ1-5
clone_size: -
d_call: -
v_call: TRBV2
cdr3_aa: CASSVGREDQPQHF
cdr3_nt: TGTGCCAGCAGTGTGGGCAGGGAGGATCAGCCCCAGCATTTT

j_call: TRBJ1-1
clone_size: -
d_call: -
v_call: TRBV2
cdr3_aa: CASSPLTAMNTEAFF
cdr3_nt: TGTGCCAGCAGTCCTCTGACAGCTATGAACACTGAAGCTTTCTTT

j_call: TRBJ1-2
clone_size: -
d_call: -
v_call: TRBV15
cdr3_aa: CATSPGSWSGYTF
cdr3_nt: TGTGCCACCAGCCCGGGTAGCTGGAGTGGCTACACCTTC

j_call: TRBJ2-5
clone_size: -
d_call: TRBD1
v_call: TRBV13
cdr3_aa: CASSPRRQGAETQYF
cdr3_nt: TGTGCCAGCAGCCCCAGGAGACAGGGTGCGGAGACCCAGTACTTC

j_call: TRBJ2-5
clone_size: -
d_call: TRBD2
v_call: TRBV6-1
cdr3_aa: CASSEAHRGGAGETQYF
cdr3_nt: TGTGCCAGCAGTGAAGCGCATCGCGGGGGGGCCGGGGAGACCCAGTACTTC

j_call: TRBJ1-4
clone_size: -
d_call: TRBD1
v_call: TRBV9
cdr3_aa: CASSPSGTGNEKLFF
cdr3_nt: TGTGCCAGCAGCCCCTCGGGGACAGGGAATGAAAAACTGTTTTTT

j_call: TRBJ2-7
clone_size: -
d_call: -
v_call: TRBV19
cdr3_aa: CASSIDGHYEQYF
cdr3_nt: TGTGCCAGTAGTATAGATGGACACTACGAGCAGTACTTC

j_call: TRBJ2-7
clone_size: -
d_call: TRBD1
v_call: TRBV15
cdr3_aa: CATSRAGQGTYEQYF
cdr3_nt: TGTGCCACCAGCAGAGCTGGACAGGGAACCTACGAGCAGTACTTC

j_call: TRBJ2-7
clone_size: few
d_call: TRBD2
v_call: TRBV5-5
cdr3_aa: CASSFTSGGLYEQYF
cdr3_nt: TGTGCCAGCAGCTTTACTAGCGGGGGCCTCTACGAGCAGTACTTC

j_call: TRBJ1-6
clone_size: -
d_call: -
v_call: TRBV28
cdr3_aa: CASSPNIGEDSPLHF
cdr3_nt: TGTGCCAGCAGTCCCAACATCGGGGAGGATTCACCCCTCCACTTT

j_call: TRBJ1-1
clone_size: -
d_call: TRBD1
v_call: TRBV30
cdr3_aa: CAWSKGGKDTEAFF
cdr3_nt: TGTGCCTGGAGTAAAGGGGGCAAGGACACTGAAGCTTTCTTT

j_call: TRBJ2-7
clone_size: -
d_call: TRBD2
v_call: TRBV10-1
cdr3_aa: CASSGGLAYEQYF
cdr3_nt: TGCGCCAGCAGTGGGGGACTAGCCTACGAGCAGTACTTC

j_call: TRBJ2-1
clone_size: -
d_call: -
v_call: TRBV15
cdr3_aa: CATSRDEMLSIF
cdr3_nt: TGTGCCACCAGCAGAGACGAGATGTTATCCATCTTC

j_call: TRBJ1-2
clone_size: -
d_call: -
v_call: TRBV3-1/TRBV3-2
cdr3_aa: CASSPWGDLLGYTF
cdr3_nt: TGTGCCAGCAGCCCCTGGGGGGATTTATTAGGCTACACCTTC

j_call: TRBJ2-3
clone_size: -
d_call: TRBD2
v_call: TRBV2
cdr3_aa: CASSEFGGGLDTQYF
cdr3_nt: TGTGCCAGCAGTGAATTCGGGGGGGGCCTGGATACGCAGTATTTT

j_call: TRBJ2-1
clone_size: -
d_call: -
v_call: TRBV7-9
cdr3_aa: CASSQRGYNEQFF
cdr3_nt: TGTGCCAGCAGCCAACGGGGGTACAATGAGCAGTTCTTC

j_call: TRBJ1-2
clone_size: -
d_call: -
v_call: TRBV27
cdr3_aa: CASRANAGNYGYTF
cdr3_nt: TGTGCCAGCAGGGCTAACGCGGGGAACTATGGCTACACCTTC

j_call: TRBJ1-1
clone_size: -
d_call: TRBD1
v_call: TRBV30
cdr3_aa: CAWSEGTVSTEAFF
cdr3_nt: TGTGCCTGGAGTGAAGGGACAGTCTCTACTGAAGCTTTCTTT

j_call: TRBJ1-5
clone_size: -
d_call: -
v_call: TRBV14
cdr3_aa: CASSSGGRQPQHF
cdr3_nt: TGTGCCAGCAGTAGCGGGGGGAGGCAGCCCCAGCATTTT

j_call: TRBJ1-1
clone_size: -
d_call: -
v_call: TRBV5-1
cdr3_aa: CASSLGIGQYTEAFF
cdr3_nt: TGCGCCAGCAGCTTGGGGATCGGACAGTATACTGAAGCTTTCTTT

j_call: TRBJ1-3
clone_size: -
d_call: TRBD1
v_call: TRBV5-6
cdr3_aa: CASSLYRGLSSGNTIYF
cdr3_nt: TGTGCCAGCAGCTTGTACAGGGGGCTCAGCTCTGGAAACACCATATATTTT

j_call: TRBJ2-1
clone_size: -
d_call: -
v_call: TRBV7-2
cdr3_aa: CASSLLRPSGSEQFF
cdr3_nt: TGTGCCAGCAGCTTACTACGACCCTCCGGGAGTGAGCAGTTCTTC

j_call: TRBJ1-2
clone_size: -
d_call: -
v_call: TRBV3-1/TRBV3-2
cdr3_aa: CASSRVRGNDGYTF
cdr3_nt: TGTGCCAGCAGCCGGGTTCGGGGGAACGATGGCTACACCTTC

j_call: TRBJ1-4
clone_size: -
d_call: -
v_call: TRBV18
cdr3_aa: CASSPLAGAEKLFF
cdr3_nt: TGTGCCAGCTCACCACTGGCAGGGGCGGAAAAACTGTTTTTT

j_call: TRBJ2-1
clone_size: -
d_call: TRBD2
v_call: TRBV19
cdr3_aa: CASSRTSGGSYNEQFF
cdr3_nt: TGTGCCAGTAGTCGTACTAGCGGGGGTTCCTACAATGAGCAGTTCTTC

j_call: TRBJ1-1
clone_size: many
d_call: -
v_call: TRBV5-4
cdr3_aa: CATQQGGSAEAFF
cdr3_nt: TGTGCCACCCAGCAAGGAGGATCGGCTGAAGCTTTCTTT

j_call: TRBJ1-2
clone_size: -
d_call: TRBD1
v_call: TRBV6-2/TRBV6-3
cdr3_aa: CASSLLGQPLYGYTF
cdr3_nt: TGTGCCAGCAGCTTGTTGGGACAGCCACTCTATGGCTACACCTTC

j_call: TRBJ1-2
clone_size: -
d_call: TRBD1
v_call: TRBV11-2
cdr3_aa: CASSPGTGAGGYTF
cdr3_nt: TGTGCCAGCAGCCCCGGGACAGGGGCTGGTGGCTACACCTTC

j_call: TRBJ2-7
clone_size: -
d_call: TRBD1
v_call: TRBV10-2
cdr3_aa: CASSKSYGQGAYEQYF
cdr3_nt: TGCGCCAGCAGTAAATCTTACGGACAGGGGGCCTACGAGCAGTACTTC

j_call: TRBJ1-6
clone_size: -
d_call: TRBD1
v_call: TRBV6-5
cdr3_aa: CASSSDRGYSPLHF
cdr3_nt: TGTGCCAGCAGTTCAGACAGGGGATATTCACCCCTCCACTTT

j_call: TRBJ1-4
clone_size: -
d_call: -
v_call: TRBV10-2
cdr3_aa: CASGPVSEKLFF
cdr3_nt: TGCGCCAGCGGGCCAGTGAGTGAAAAACTGTTTTTT

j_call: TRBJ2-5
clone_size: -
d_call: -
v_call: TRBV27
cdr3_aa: CASSATGYPGETQYF
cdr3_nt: TGTGCCAGCAGTGCTACAGGGTATCCGGGAGAGACCCAGTACTTC

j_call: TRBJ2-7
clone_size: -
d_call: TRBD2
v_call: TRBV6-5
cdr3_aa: CASSSSAGGPYEQYF
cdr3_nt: TGTGCCAGCAGTTCTTCCGCGGGAGGCCCCTACGAGCAGTACTTC

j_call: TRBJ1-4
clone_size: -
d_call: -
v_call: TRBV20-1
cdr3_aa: CSAAADEKLFF
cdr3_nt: TGCAGTGCAGCAGCGGATGAAAAACTGTTTTTT

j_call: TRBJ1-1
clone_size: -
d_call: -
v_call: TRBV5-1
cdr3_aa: CASSLVQDTEAFF
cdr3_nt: TGCGCCAGCAGCTTGGTTCAGGACACTGAAGCTTTCTTT

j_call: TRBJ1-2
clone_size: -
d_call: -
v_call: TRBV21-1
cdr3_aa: CASSTRTVNRPNYGYTF
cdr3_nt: TGTGCCAGCAGCACCCGGACAGTAAACCGGCCTAACTATGGCTACACCTTC

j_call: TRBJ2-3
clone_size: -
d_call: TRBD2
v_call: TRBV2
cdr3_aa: CASTRTSGGAGTQYF
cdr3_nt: TGTGCCAGCACTAGGACTAGCGGGGGGGCCGGCACGCAGTATTTT

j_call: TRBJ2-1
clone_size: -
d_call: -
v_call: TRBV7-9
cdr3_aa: CASSPFRQAAEQFF
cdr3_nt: TGTGCCAGCAGCCCCTTCCGACAGGCTGCTGAGCAGTTCTTC

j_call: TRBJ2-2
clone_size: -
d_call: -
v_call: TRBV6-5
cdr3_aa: CASMGNSLNTGELFF
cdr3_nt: TGTGCCAGCATGGGTAACAGTTTGAACACCGGGGAGCTGTTTTTT

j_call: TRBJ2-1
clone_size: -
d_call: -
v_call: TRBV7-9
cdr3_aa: CASSLAGSSVPNEQFF
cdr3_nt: TGTGCCAGCAGCTTAGCGGGGAGCTCCGTACCTAATGAGCAGTTCTTC

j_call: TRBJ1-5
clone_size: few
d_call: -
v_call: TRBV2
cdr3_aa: CASSEEAGARGQPQHF
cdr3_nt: TGTGCCAGCAGTGAAGAGGCGGGGGCGCGGGGCCAGCCCCAGCATTTT

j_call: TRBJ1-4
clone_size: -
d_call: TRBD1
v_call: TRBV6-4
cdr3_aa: CARAGTVSTTNEKLFF
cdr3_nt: TGTGCCAGAGCCGGGACAGTCAGTACAACTAATGAAAAACTGTTTTTT

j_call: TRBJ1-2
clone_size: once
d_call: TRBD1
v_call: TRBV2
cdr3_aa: CASSVLQGPGYGYTF
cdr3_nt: TGTGCCAGCAGTGTTTTACAGGGGCCGGGTTATGGCTACACCTTC

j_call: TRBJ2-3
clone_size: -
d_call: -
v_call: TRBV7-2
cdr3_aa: CASSFSDTQYF
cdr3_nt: TGTGCCAGCAGCTTCTCAGATACGCAGTATTTT

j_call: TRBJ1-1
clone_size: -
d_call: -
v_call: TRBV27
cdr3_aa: CASTLWGGSTEAFF
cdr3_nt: TGTGCCAGCACCCTTTGGGGGGGGAGCACTGAAGCTTTCTTT